Listed below are T cell receptor beta chains from one sample, sequenced in a study of cytomegalovirus exposure and HLA in healthy donors. Clones were read by immunoSEQ multiplex PCR, and TCRdb kept only the in-frame ones, dropping some. The sample contains 80,000 to 100,000 clones, 81% of which appear only once. Material: PBMCs. The receptor source for this set is a human donor in good health. Each CDR3 is given with its conserved first and last residue. A D gene is named only where the DNA matches it firmly. Some rows have no size entry. The others give once, few or many, or a class for an expanded clone.

d_call	v_call	clone_size	j_call	cdr3_nt	cdr3_aa
-	TRBV13	-	TRBJ1-5	TGTGCCAGCAGTCGGGGGACTGGCCAGCCCCAGCATTTT	CASSRGTGQPQHF
-	TRBV5-4	-	TRBJ2-6	TGTGCCAGCAGCTTCTTCGGGAGTTCGGCTGGGGCCAACGTCCCGACTTTC	CASSFFGSSAGANVPTF
-	TRBV6-5	-	TRBJ1-1	TGTGCCAGCGCGCGGACAACGAACACTGAAGCTTTCTTT	CASARTTNTEAFF
-	TRBV4-3	-	TRBJ1-1	TGCGCCAGCAGCCAAGGAGTGGTCAACACTGAAGCTTTCTTT	CASSQGVVNTEAFF
-	TRBV15	-	TRBJ1-2	TGTGCCACCAGCAGAGTCACACTTGACAGGTTTGACTATGGCTACACCTTC	CATSRVTLDRFDYGYTF
TRBD1	TRBV5-1	-	TRBJ2-3	TGCGCCAGCAGCTTGGGAGGGACAGACACAGATACGCAGTATTTT	CASSLGGTDTDTQYF
TRBD1	TRBV6-5	-	TRBJ2-7	TGTGCCAGCAGTCCCGGCCAGGGGGCATACGAGCAGTACTTC	CASSPGQGAYEQYF
-	TRBV4-3	-	TRBJ2-5	TGCGCCAGCAGCTCATCCTCCAGGGGGGTACAAGAGACCCAGTACTTC	CASSSSSRGVQETQYF
TRBD1	TRBV6-5	once	TRBJ2-5	TGTGCCAGCAGTTTCCAAACAGGGGGCCATGAGACCCAGTACTTC	CASSFQTGGHETQYF
-	TRBV5-6	-	TRBJ2-5	TGTGCCAGCAGCTTATCCGGGACCCAGTACTTC	CASSLSGTQYF
-	TRBV4-1	few	TRBJ2-1	TGCGCCAGCAGCCAAGCCCTGGGACTCTACAATGAGCAGTTCTTC	CASSQALGLYNEQFF
-	TRBV5-1	-	TRBJ2-3	TGCGCCAGCAGCTTGGCCGGGGCAGATACGCAGTATTTT	CASSLAGADTQYF
TRBD1	TRBV5-4	-	TRBJ2-2	TGTGCCAGCAGCCTGGGACAGGGGGCGCCCCCCGGGGAGCTGTTTTTT	CASSLGQGAPPGELFF
-	TRBV11-1	-	TRBJ1-1	TGTGCCAGCAGCCCCACTGCGGGTAACACTGAAGCTTTCTTT	CASSPTAGNTEAFF